Listed here are 25 T cell receptor beta chains from one sample, sequenced in a study of OX40 agonist ivuxolimab in advanced cancers. This table comes from immunoSEQ multiplex PCR, and its TCRdb copy is limited to in-frame clones, with some not included. This table has around 37,000 clones, roughly 81% appearing once. The sequencing used CD4+ or CD8+ T cells sorted from blood, collected in a trial of the OX40 agonist ivuxolimab. These receptors all stem from an adult with an advanced solid tumor such as melanoma, head and neck, liver or kidney cancer.

The V and J genes are TRBV28 and TRBJ1-4, with 11 bases that match TRBD1. The CDR3 length is 15 residues. Germline V gene lookup returns CDR1 MDHEN and CDR2 SYDVKM. V gave up 6 bases and J gave up 8 bases; unmatched junction bases: 8. The CDR3 nucleotides read TGTGCCAGCAGGTCCTACAGGACAGGGGGCGAAAAACTGTTTTTT. It encodes CASRSYRTGGEKLFF.

V is TRBV7-7 and J is TRBJ2-5, with 7 nucleotides matching TRBD1. Trimming at V came to 5 bases and at J to 1 base, leaving 4 bases not matched to a gene. From germline, CDR1 is SSHAT and CDR2 FNYEAQ (reference sequence). CDR3 length equals 14 residues. CDR3 residues: CASSPGTAQETQYF. Written as DNA, the CDR3 is TGTGCCAGCAGCCCTGGGACAGCCCAAGAGACCCAGTACTTC.

This clone was counted once. This sequence joins TRBV7-9 and TRBJ1-4; no definite D call. The length of the CDR3 is 14 residues. V lost 5 bases to trimming and J lost 6 bases, with 13 bases between them. In germline, CDR1 is SEHNR, CDR2 FQNEAQ (reference sequence). The CDR3 bases are TGTGCCAGCAGCACCACAGCTGGGTATGAAAAACTGTTTTTT. The encoded protein is CASSTTAGYEKLFF. The complete variable domain, with remaining parts taken from reference TRBV7-9 and TRBJ1-4, reads DTGVSQNPRHKITKRGQNVTFRCDPISEHNRLYWYRQTLGQGPEFLTYFQNEAQLEKSRLLSDRFSAERPKGSFSTLEIQRTEQGDSAMYLCASSTTAGYEKLFFGSGTQLSVL.

This chain links TRBV6-5 with TRBJ1-2; D gene uncertain. From germline, CDR1 is MNHEY and CDR2 SVGAGI. V shed 6 bases and J shed 2 bases, with 16 bases lying between them. The CDR3 runs 15 residues. Here the CDR3 reads CASSRSSSMNYGYTF. The CDR3 nucleotides read TGTGCCAGCAGCCGTTCAAGCAGTATGAACTATGGCTACACCTTC.

The chain recombines TRBV6-1 with TRBJ1-2, with 9 nucleotides matching TRBD1. Looked up from germline, CDR1 is MNHNS and CDR2 is SASEGT. This CDR3 region has 14 residues. With V trimmed by 6 bases and J by 4 bases, 6 bases remained unmatched. The CDR3 spells CASRDRDRAYGYTF. The CDR3 DNA sequence: TGTGCCAGCAGGGACCGGGACAGGGCCTATGGCTACACCTTC.

The rearrangement uses TRBV29-1 and TRBJ1-2, with D maybe TRBD1 (5 bases). Germline V lookup: CDR1 SQVTM, CDR2 ANQGSEA. V shed 5 bases and J shed 8 bases, with 15 bases lying between them. The CDR3 has 12 residues. The CDR3 DNA reads TGCAGCGTTTTCATCCTTGGGGCCGGCTACACCTTC. Amino acid sequence: CSVFILGAGYTF.

The chain couples TRBV29-1 to TRBJ1-1, with D maybe TRBD1 (6 bases). Per the germline V gene, CDR1 is SQVTM and CDR2 is ANQGSEA. V was cut by 7 bases and J by 0 bases, with 12 bases left in between. The CDR3 is 13 residues long. CDR3 bases: TGCAGCGCTGTTGGACAGCTGAACACTGAAGCTTTCTTT. Translating gives CSAVGQLNTEAFF.

This clone was seen a few times. The genes are TRBV29-1 and TRBJ2-3; D remains ambiguous. The V gene lost 4 bases and the J gene lost 6 bases, with 11 bases spanning the gap. CDR3 size: 12 residues. Germline CDR1 and CDR2: SQVTM and ANQGSEA. CDR3 region: CSVADGADTQYF. For the CDR3, the DNA is TGCAGCGTTGCGGACGGCGCGGATACGCAGTATTTT.

The chain carries TRBV5-1 and TRBJ1-1, with TRBD1 identical over 10 bases. Germline CDR1 is SGHRS and CDR2 is YFSETQ. V was pared by 7 bases and J by 4 bases, with 10 bases of the junction left unmatched. The length of the CDR3 is 15 residues. This CDR3 reads CASRSVDRGFTEAFF. CDR3 DNA: TGCGCCAGCCGGTCCGTGGACAGGGGGTTCACTGAAGCTTTCTTT.

The rearrangement uses TRBV5-4 and TRBJ1-2, with TRBD1 matching over 9 bases. V lost 0 bases to trimming and J lost 4 bases; unmatched junction nucleotides: 1. Germline lookup yields CDR1 SGHNT and CDR2 YYREEE (reference sequence). This CDR3 comprises 14 residues. CDR3 sequence: CASSLGQGGYGYTF. The CDR3 DNA follows: TGTGCCAGCAGCTTGGGACAGGGGGGCTATGGCTACACCTTC.

The chain uses TRBV7-8 and TRBJ1-4; 8 bases line up with TRBD1. The length of the CDR3 is 16 residues. CDR1 is SGHVS, CDR2 FQNEAQ, per germline. V lost 5 bases and J lost 5; bases outside the gene matches: 10. The CDR3 sequence is CASSRGDRLGNEKLFF. Written as DNA, the CDR3 is TGTGCCAGCAGCCGAGGGGACAGGCTAGGGAATGAAAAACTGTTTTTT.

J is TRBJ2-3 and V is TRBV29-1; the D is unclear. V lost 4 bases to trimming and J lost 3 bases, with 8 bases between them. The CDR3 has 12 residues. CDR1 is SQVTM, CDR2 ANQGSEA, per germline. Written as DNA, the CDR3 is TGCAGCGTTGTTATGGAGACAGATACGCAGTATTTT. Its protein is CSVVMETDTQYF.

V usage is TRBV28 and J usage is TRBJ1-1; 10 positions agree with TRBD1. J gave up 0 bases and V 5 bases, and 6 bases lay outside the gene matches. This CDR3 has 16 residues. CDR1 and CDR2 (germline): MDHEN, SYDVKM. The CDR3 protein is CASSTAGTGVNTEAFF. For the CDR3, the DNA is TGTGCCAGCAGTACTGCCGGGACAGGGGTGAACACTGAAGCTTTCTTT.

The chain recombines TRBV4-2 with TRBJ1-5, with 7 positions matching TRBD1. V was clipped by 0 bases and J by 5 bases; unmatched bases: 4. The germline V gene has CDR1 LGHNA and CDR2 YNFKEQ. The CDR3 is 15 amino acids. The CDR3 loop is CASSQERDSYQPQHF. In DNA form, the CDR3 reads TGTGCCAGCAGCCAAGAAAGGGACAGTTATCAGCCCCAGCATTTT.

The sample holds one count of this clone. V gene TRBV30 combines with J gene TRBJ1-4; D is perhaps TRBD1 (5 bases). The germline V gene encodes CDR1 GTSNPN and CDR2 SVGIG (reference sequence). V was cut by 4 bases and J by 3 bases, with 15 bases left in between. The CDR3 spans 15 residues. The CDR3 reads CAWKSLDSSNEKLFF. In DNA, the CDR3 is TGTGCCTGGAAGAGCTTAGACAGCTCTAATGAAAAACTGTTTTTT.

The rearrangement links TRBV6-5 to TRBJ1-2; D is undetermined. Germline V CDR1 and CDR2: MNHEY, SVGAGI. This CDR3 is 13 amino acids long. V lost 7 bases to trimming and J lost 2 bases, with 11 bases between them. The CDR3 sequence is CASTNAGNYGYTF. CDR3 sequence (DNA): TGTGCCAGCACAAACGCGGGAAACTATGGCTACACCTTC.

This chain uses TRBV19 with TRBJ1-5; D unclear. The CDR3 runs to 15 residues. Per germline, CDR1 LNHDA and CDR2 SQIVND (reference sequence). Deletions cut 5 bases from V and 0 bases from J, with 11 bases between. The CDR3 is CASSPRRDSNQPQHF. In DNA form, the CDR3 reads TGTGCCAGTAGTCCCAGACGGGATAGCAATCAGCCCCAGCATTTT. The entire variable domain, with the rest obtained from reference TRBV19 and TRBJ1-5, is as follows: DGGITQSPKYLFRKEGQNVTLSCEQNLNHDAMYWYRQDPGQGLRLIYYSQIVNDFQKGDIAEGYSVSREKKESFPLTVTSAQKNPTAFYLCASSPRRDSNQPQHFGDGTRLSIL.

This clone has a single count. A read error may produce the germline difference seen at one junction end. The sample contains more than one DNA sequence encoding this CDR3. The chain carries TRBV6-1 and TRBJ1-3; D is unresolved. Germline loops: CDR1 MNHNS, CDR2 SASEGT. The CDR3 loop spans 14 amino acids. Here the CDR3 DNA reads TGTGCCAGCAGTGAAGGACGGGTACGAGACACCATATACTTT. Its protein product is CASSEGRVRDTIYF.

The V gene is TRBV19, the J gene TRBJ2-5, with 11 nucleotides matching TRBD1. V lost 5 bases and J lost 5; bases outside the gene matches: 7. Per germline, CDR1 LNHDA and CDR2 SQIVND (reference sequence). This CDR3 has 15 residues. The CDR3 is CASSAGTGGSETQYF. The CDR3 DNA reads as TGTGCCAGTAGTGCGGGGACAGGGGGTAGCGAGACCCAGTACTTC.

The rearrangement uses TRBV6-5 and TRBJ1-5; D may be TRBD1 (5 bases). CDR3 size: 13 residues. V was trimmed by 2 bases and J by 6 bases, leaving 8 bases between them. Germline CDR1 MNHEY, CDR2 SVGAGI. CDR3 DNA sequence: TGTGCCAGCAGTTACATGGGGCCTCAGCCCCAGCATTTT. Protein product: CASSYMGPQPQHF.

The CDR3 DNA is TGTGCCAGCAATAGCGGGAAGACAGATACGCAGTATTTT. It encodes CASNSGKTDTQYF. The chain has TRBV14 and TRBJ2-3; TRBD2 aligns across 8 bases. Germline CDR1 SGHDN, CDR2 FVKESK. Losses at the gene ends were 7 bases for V and 3 bases for J; bases not matched to a gene: 3. The CDR3 spans 13 residues.

The genes are TRBV7-2 and TRBJ2-7, with D possibly TRBD2 on 7 matching bases. The CDR3 is made up of 16 amino acids. Trimming cost V 11 bases and J 2 bases, with 25 bases left between them. Per germline, CDR1 SGHTA and CDR2 FQGNSA. CDR3 loop: CACCLGRGGGTYEQYF. CDR3 in DNA: TGTGCCTGCTGCTTGGGGCGGGGCGGGGGCACCTACGAGCAGTACTTC.

The chain links TRBV19 to TRBJ1-5; 10 nucleotides agree with TRBD1. Germline V gives CDR1 LNHDA, CDR2 SQIVND (reference sequence). The trim removed 7 bases at V and 0 bases at J, leaving 6 bases unmatched. The CDR3 runs to 16 residues. In nucleotides, the CDR3 is TGTGCCAGTAAGGACAGGGGGTCGTATAGCAATCAGCCCCAGCATTTT. Its protein is CASKDRGSYSNQPQHF.

The chain recombines TRBV19 with TRBJ2-6; D is unclear. Trimming cost V 4 bases and J 1 base, with 14 bases left between them. CDR1 and CDR2 from the germline V gene are LNHDA and SQIVND (reference sequence). The CDR3 totals 17 residues. The chain's CDR3 is CASSRPRFGSGANVLTF. CDR3 nucleotides: TGTGCCAGTAGTAGACCCAGGTTTGGTTCTGGGGCCAACGTCCTGACTTTC. Together with reference TRBV19 and TRBJ2-6, the CDR3 gives the full variable domain: DGGITQSPKYLFRKEGQNVTLSCEQNLNHDAMYWYRQDPGQGLRLIYYSQIVNDFQKGDIAEGYSVSREKKESFPLTVTSAQKNPTAFYLCASSRPRFGSGANVLTFGAGSRLTVL.

The chain combines TRBV28 with TRBJ1-6; TRBD1 aligns across 8 bases. This CDR3 is built from 13 residues. Germline CDR1 reads MDHEN; CDR2 reads SYDVKM. V shed 6 bases and J 8 bases; nucleotides not matched to a gene: 3. CDR3 amino acids: CASRQTGDSPLHF. CDR3 bases: TGTGCCAGCAGACAGACAGGGGATTCACCCCTCCACTTT.